What follows describes a single TCR beta chain. Its antigen is still unknown. This sample is drawn from a study of T cells in tuberculosis. As for the study in general: The T cells targeted glucose monomycolate, a mycobacterial lipid, via CD1B.

On average around 100,000 T cells per donor were immunosequenced. Notes on the study in general: Samples were chosen by availability of cryopreserved specimens.

Germline CDR1 and CDR2: SGHKS and YYEKEE (reference sequence). The germline V and J ends were trimmed by 2 bases and 4 bases, with 12 bases remaining between them. The CDR3 is made up of 14 amino acids. The data were produced by immunoSEQ multiplex PCR, yet TCRdb's version contains in-frame clones alone and is incomplete. In the table there are about 43,000 clones, about 94% of which are singletons. The sequenced sample was PBMCs. The sequence was collected from a donor under 30 with latent tuberculosis or without tuberculosis infection. Some clones in this sample may be carry-over from other donors' samples. The gene calls are TRBV5-5 and TRBJ1-1; D not certain. The CDR3 nucleotides read TGTGCCAGCAGCTTTAATTCTGCGGGCACTGAAGCTTTCTTT. Protein product: CASSFNSAGTEAFF.